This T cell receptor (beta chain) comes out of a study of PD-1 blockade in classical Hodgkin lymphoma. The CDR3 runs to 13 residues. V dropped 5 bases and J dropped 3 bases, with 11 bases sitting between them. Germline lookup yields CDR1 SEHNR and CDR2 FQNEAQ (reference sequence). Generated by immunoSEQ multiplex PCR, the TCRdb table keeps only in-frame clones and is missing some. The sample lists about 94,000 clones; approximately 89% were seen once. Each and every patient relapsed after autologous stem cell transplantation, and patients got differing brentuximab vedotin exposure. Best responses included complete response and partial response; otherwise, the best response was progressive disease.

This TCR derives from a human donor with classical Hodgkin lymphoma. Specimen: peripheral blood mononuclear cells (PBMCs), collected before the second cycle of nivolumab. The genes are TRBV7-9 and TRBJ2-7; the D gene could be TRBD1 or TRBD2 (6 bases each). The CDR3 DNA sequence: TGTGCCAGCAGCGGAGGGGGTGGCTACGAGCAGTACTTC. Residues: CASSGGGGYEQYF.